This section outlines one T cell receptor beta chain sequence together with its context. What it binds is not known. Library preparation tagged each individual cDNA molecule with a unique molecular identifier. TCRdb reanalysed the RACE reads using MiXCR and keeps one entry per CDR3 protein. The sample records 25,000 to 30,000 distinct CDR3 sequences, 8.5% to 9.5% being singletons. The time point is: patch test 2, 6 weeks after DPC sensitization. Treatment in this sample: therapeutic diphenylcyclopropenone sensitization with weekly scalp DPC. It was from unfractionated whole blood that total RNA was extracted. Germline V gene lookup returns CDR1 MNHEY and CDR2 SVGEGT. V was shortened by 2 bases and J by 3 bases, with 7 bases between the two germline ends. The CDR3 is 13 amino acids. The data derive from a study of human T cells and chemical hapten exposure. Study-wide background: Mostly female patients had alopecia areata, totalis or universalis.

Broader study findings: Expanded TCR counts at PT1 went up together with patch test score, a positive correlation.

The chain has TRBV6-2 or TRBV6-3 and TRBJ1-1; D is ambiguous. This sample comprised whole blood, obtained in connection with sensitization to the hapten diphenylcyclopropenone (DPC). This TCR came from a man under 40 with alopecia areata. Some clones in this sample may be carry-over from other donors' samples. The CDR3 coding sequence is TGTGCCAGCAGTTACGGAGGGTACACTGAAGCTTTCTTT. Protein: CASSYGGYTEAFF.